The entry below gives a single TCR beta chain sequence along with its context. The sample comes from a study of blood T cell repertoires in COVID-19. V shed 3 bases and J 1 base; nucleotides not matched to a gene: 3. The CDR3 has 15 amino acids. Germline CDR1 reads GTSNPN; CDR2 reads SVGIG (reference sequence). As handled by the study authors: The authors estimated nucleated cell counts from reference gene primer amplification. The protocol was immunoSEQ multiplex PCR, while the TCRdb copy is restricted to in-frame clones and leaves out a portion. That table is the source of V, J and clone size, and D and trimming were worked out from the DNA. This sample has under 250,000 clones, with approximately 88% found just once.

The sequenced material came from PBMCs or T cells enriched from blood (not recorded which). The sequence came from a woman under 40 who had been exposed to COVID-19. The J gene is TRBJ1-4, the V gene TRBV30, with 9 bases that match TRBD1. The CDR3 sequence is CAWRRDRVTNEKLFF. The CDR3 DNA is TGTGCCTGGAGAAGGGACAGGGTAACTAATGAAAAACTGTTTTTT. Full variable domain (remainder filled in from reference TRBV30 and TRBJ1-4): SQTIHQWPATLVQPVGSPLSLECTVEGTSNPNLYWYRQAAGRGLQLLFYSVGIGQISSEVPQNLSASRPQDRQFILSSKKLLLSDSGFYLCAWRRDRVTNEKLFFGSGTQLSVL.